The 19 T cell receptor beta chains below were found in one sample sequenced in a study of human T cells and chemical hapten exposure. The time point here: healthy volunteer bleed at 2 weeks. Unfractionated whole blood yielded the extracted total RNA. TCRdb re-derived calls from the RACE reads in MiXCR, one entry per CDR3 protein. Of more than 70,000 distinct CDR3 sequences listed, about 8.8% are singletons. What was sequenced was whole blood. These receptors were obtained from a female donor in good health. Some clones in this sample may be carry-over from other donors' samples.

The genes are TRBV19 and TRBJ2-1, with TRBD1 matching over 7 bases. The V and J ends lost 4 bases and 8 bases, in that order; junction bases with no gene match: 5. Germline CDR1 reads LNHDA; CDR2 reads SQIVND (reference sequence). This CDR3 region has 13 residues. This chain's CDR3 is CASSRQGADEQFF. The CDR3 DNA sequence: TGTGCCAGTAGTAGACAGGGCGCCGATGAGCAGTTCTTC.

Many counts were recorded for this clonotype. The chain uses TRBV2 and TRBJ2-1; 8 bases match TRBD1. Germline CDR1 and CDR2: SNHLY and FYNNEI. Trimming cost V 2 bases and J 6 bases; bases outside gene matches: 15. The CDR3 consists of 18 residues. The CDR3 sequence is CASSELPGTGRLGNEQFF. The CDR3 DNA sequence: TGTGCCAGCAGTGAACTTCCCGGGACAGGAAGATTAGGCAATGAGCAGTTCTTC.

This clonotype came up many times. The rearrangement uses TRBV4-2 and TRBJ2-7; D possibly matches TRBD1 or TRBD2 (6 bases each). The CDR3 is made up of 13 amino acids. The germline V gene has CDR1 LGHNA and CDR2 YNFKEQ. Trimming took 6 bases from V and 3 from J, leaving 12 bases between them. The CDR3 region is CASRGGTHYEQYF. CDR3 in DNA: TGTGCCAGCAGAGGGGGGACACACTACGAGCAGTACTTC.

This clonotype has just a few counts. The chain uses TRBV7-2 and TRBJ1-1, with D possibly matching TRBD1 (6 bases). The V end lost 1 base, the J end lost 4 bases, and 13 bases lay between the germline ends. This CDR3 contains 15 residues. Per germline, CDR1 SGHTA and CDR2 FQGNSA. In DNA form, the CDR3 reads TGTGCCAGCAGCTTAGTCCCAGGGGATGGCACTGAAGCTTTCTTT. The encoded protein is CASSLVPGDGTEAFF. Supplemented by reference TRBV7-2 and TRBJ1-1, the full variable domain reads GAGVSQSPSNKVTEKGKDVELRCDPISGHTALYWYRQSLGQGLEFLIYFQGNSAPDKSGLPSDRFSAERTGGSVSTLTIQRTQQEDSAVYLCASSLVPGDGTEAFFGQGTRLTVV.

On this clonotype itself: Relative to the germline gene, one junction end is altered; a read error may explain this. The chain is built from TRBV9 and TRBJ2-1, with 9 bases matching TRBD1. CDR3 size: 15 residues. The germline V gene has CDR1 SGDLS and CDR2 YYNGEE. CDR3 region: CDSSPGTGFPYEQFF. The CDR3 bases are TGTGACAGCAGCCCCGGGACAGGGTTTCCATATGAGCAGTTCTTC.

This clonotype occurred a few times. CDR3 in amino acids: CASSPSNTEAFF. Here the CDR3 DNA reads TGTGCCAGCAGTCCGTCTAACACTGAAGCTTTCTTT. The V and J genes are TRBV6-5 and TRBJ1-1; D call uncertain. Deletions cut 5 bases from V and 2 bases from J, with 6 bases between. From germline, CDR1 is MNHEY and CDR2 SVGAGI. This CDR3 has 12 amino acids.

This clonotype turned up a few times. This chain joins TRBV9 and TRBJ2-5, with a tentative D call TRBD2 (6 bases). V was clipped by 0 bases and J by 4 bases, with 7 bases between them. This CDR3 has 13 residues. Germline CDR1 is SGDLS and CDR2 is YYNGEE. The DNA of the CDR3 is TGTGCCAGCAGCGTAGAAGCGGGAGAGACCCAGTACTTC. This codes for CASSVEAGETQYF.

This rearrangement joins TRBV19 to TRBJ2-3; no reliable D call. Between the trimmed V and J ends, which lost 3 bases and 0 bases, there was a span of 10 bases. This CDR3 has 15 residues. The germline V gene encodes CDR1 LNHDA and CDR2 SQIVND (reference sequence). The CDR3 nucleotides read TGTGCCAGTAGTATTCGGCAGGACAGCACAGATACGCAGTATTTT. This gives the protein CASSIRQDSTDTQYF. Variable domain in full (rest from reference TRBV19 and TRBJ2-3): DGGITQSPKYLFRKEGQNVTLSCEQNLNHDAMYWYRQDPGQGLRLIYYSQIVNDFQKGDIAEGYSVSREKKESFPLTVTSAQKNPTAFYLCASSIRQDSTDTQYFGPGTRLTVL.

The J gene is TRBJ2-7, the V gene TRBV6-5, with 7 positions matching TRBD2. The length of the CDR3 is 17 residues. Germline-derived CDR1 and CDR2 are MNHEY and SVGAGI. Trimming cost V 6 bases and J 5 bases; bases outside gene matches: 19. CDR3 sequence (DNA): TGTGCCAGCAGCCCGAGTGGAGTAGCGGGCCGCAGGAACGAGCAGTACTTC. Its protein product is CASSPSGVAGRRNEQYF.

The J gene is TRBJ2-2, the V gene TRBV28, with D perhaps TRBD1 (7 bases). CDR3 length: 16 amino acids. CDR1 is MDHEN, CDR2 SYDVKM, per germline. Trimming took off 3 bases at V and 1 base at J, with 12 bases between the two ends. The CDR3 sequence: CASSLRGQKNTGELFF. The DNA for the CDR3 is TGTGCCAGCAGTTTGCGGGGACAGAAGAACACCGGGGAGCTGTTTTTT.

The rearrangement links TRBV20-1 to TRBJ1-2; D unclear. The CDR3 is made up of 15 amino acids. V was shortened by 1 base and J by 4 bases, with 16 bases between the two germline ends. CDR1 and CDR2 (germline): DFQATT, SNEGSKA (reference sequence). The CDR3, as DNA: TGCAGTGCTAGAGCAGTTACGGATGAAATCTATGGCTACACCTTC. Translation: CSARAVTDEIYGYTF.

This rearrangement joins TRBV28 to TRBJ2-1; D is uncertain. Trimming pared 1 base from V and 4 bases from J, leaving 14 bases between. Germline V CDR1 and CDR2: MDHEN, SYDVKM. The CDR3 contains 16 residues. The CDR3 region is CASSLSSIRRYNEQFF. In DNA form, the CDR3 reads TGTGCCAGCAGTTTATCTTCCATTAGGCGTTACAATGAGCAGTTCTTC.

This clonotype came up many times. The genes are TRBV7-2 and TRBJ2-3, with 8 nucleotides matching TRBD1. Trimming removed 5 bases from V and 2 bases from J; junction bases left unmatched: 9. This CDR3 contains 16 residues. CDR1 and CDR2 from the germline V gene are SGHTA and FQGNSA. CDR3 protein: CASSLRGRLNTDTQYF. In nucleotides, the CDR3 is TGTGCCAGCAGCCTCAGGGGGCGGCTAAACACAGATACGCAGTATTTT. Based on the CDR3 plus reference TRBV7-2 and TRBJ2-3, the full variable domain is GAGVSQSPSNKVTEKGKDVELRCDPISGHTALYWYRQSLGQGLEFLIYFQGNSAPDKSGLPSDRFSAERTGGSVSTLTIQRTQQEDSAVYLCASSLRGRLNTDTQYFGPGTRLTVL.

The chain couples TRBV7-8 to TRBJ1-1; D is unresolved. Germline V gene sequence: CDR1 SGHVS, CDR2 FQNEAQ. V was trimmed by 7 bases and J by 0 bases, leaving 12 bases between them. The CDR3 is made up of 14 amino acids. The CDR3 DNA sequence: TGTGCCAGCACCAGGTCAAGGTTGAACACTGAAGCTTTCTTT. This gives the protein CASTRSRLNTEAFF.

This sequence joins TRBV28 and TRBJ2-7; D is unclear. The V end lost 4 bases, the J end lost 1 base, and 11 bases lay between the germline ends. Looked up from germline, CDR1 is MDHEN and CDR2 is SYDVKM. The CDR3 spans 14 residues. The CDR3 spells CASSSNGVSYEQYF. The CDR3 DNA sequence: TGTGCCAGCAGTTCGAACGGAGTATCCTACGAGCAGTACTTC.

Ten or more counts support this clonotype. The rearrangement joins TRBV6-2 or TRBV6-3 to TRBJ2-5; TRBD2 agrees at 12 bases. Germline CDR1 is MNHEY and CDR2 is SVGEGT. J lost 5 bases, V lost 4 bases, and 2 bases had no gene match. This CDR3 is built from 14 residues. For the CDR3, the DNA is TGTGCCAGCAGTTGGACTAGCGGGATTGAGACCCAGTACTTC. It translates to CASSWTSGIETQYF.

In this sample, this clonotype turned up many times. The chain uses TRBV11-2 and TRBJ1-2; D ambiguous. Germline values: CDR1 SGHAT, CDR2 FQNNGV. The CDR3 sequence is 15 residues long. The V gene lost 1 base and the J gene lost 5 bases, with 14 bases spanning the gap. The CDR3 sequence: CASSLGTGMGYGYTF. The CDR3 bases are TGTGCCAGCAGCTTAGGAACGGGGATGGGGTATGGCTACACCTTC.

A single count supports this clonotype. The chain has TRBV7-2 and TRBJ2-3; 7 bases line up with TRBD2. Germline V CDR1 and CDR2: SGHTA, FQGNSA. The CDR3 runs 16 residues. V lost 4 bases and J lost 5; bases outside the gene matches: 12. The CDR3, as DNA: TGTGCCAGCAGCTCGGCGGGAGTGGTTACAGAAGATACGCAGTATTTT. Its protein product is CASSSAGVVTEDTQYF.

This clonotype was counted between two and nine times. The CDR3 is CASSPPGGLGNTIYF. The CDR3, as DNA: TGTGCCAGCTCACCACCGGGGGGACTCGGAAACACCATATATTTT. This chain links TRBV18 with TRBJ1-3, with D maybe TRBD1 (5 bases). V lost 0 bases and J lost 4, with 10 bases in between. The CDR3 has 15 residues. Germline CDR1 KGHSH, CDR2 LQKENI. The full variable domain, completed using reference TRBV18 and TRBJ1-3, is NAGVMQNPRHLVRRRGQEARLRCSPMKGHSHVYWYRQLPEEGLKFMVYLQKENIIDESGMPKERFSAEFPKEGPSILRIQQVVRGDSAAYFCASSPPGGLGNTIYFGEGSWLTVV.